Listed below are T cell receptor beta chains from one sample, sequenced in a study of OX40 agonist ivuxolimab in advanced cancers. Assay: immunoSEQ multiplex PCR; the TCRdb copy retains only in-frame clones and omits some. The table records about 78,000 clones, roughly 80% of them present only once. This material consisted of CD4+ or CD8+ T cells sorted from blood, taken in a trial of the OX40 agonist ivuxolimab. The receptors stem from an adult with an advanced solid tumor such as melanoma, head and neck, liver or kidney cancer. Each CDR3 is given with its conserved first and last residue. Fields, in order: J gene, D gene, clone size, V gene, CDR3 length, CDR3 DNA, CDR3 protein. The D gene is left open where the match is weak. Some rows have no size entry. The others give once, few or many, or a class for an expanded clone.

TRBJ1-2,NA,NA,TRBV15,15,TGTGCCACCAGCAAACACAGGGAGATCGGCTATGGCTACACCTTC,CATSKHREIGYGYTF
TRBJ2-4,TRBD2,once,TRBV6-5,15,TGTGCCAGCAGCCCGATCCCCGGGGGGGCAAACATTCAGTACTTC,CASSPIPGGANIQYF
TRBJ2-5,TRBD2,NA,TRBV5-1,16,TGCGCCAGCAGCTTGGCGCGGTTAGCGGGGCGAGAGACCCAGTACTTC,CASSLARLAGRETQYF
TRBJ2-7,TRBD1,NA,TRBV6-5,12,TGTGCCAGCGGAGGACAGGCAGAAGAGCAGTACTTC,CASGGQAEEQYF
TRBJ1-4,TRBD1,NA,TRBV2,18,TGTGCCAGCAGTTCTACTCGACAGGGGGCAGCCTCGGGTGAAAAACTGTTTTTT,CASSSTRQGAASGEKLFF
TRBJ2-7,NA,NA,TRBV5-4,13,TGTGCCAGCAGCTCCACCCAATCCTACGAGCAGTACTTC,CASSSTQSYEQYF
TRBJ2-3,NA,NA,TRBV13,13,TGTGCCAGCAGCGGCGCCGGGGGAGATACGCAGTATTTT,CASSGAGGDTQYF
TRBJ2-6,TRBD2,NA,TRBV19,16,TGTGCCAGTAACAAGCGGGAGTGGGCTGGGGCCAACGTCCTGACTTTC,CASNKREWAGANVLTF
TRBJ2-2,NA,few,TRBV4-1,15,TGCGCCAGCAGCCACCGATTTTCCGTGGGCGGGGAGCTGTTTTTT,CASSHRFSVGGELFF
TRBJ2-5,NA,NA,TRBV5-1,13,TGCGCCAGCAGTTCGGGAAGTGTGGAGACCCAGTACTTC,CASSSGSVETQYF
TRBJ2-7,NA,once,TRBV30,15,TGTGCCTGGGCCAGGGGGCTAGCGGGGACCTACGAGCAGTACTTC,CAWARGLAGTYEQYF
TRBJ1-2,NA,NA,TRBV28,11,TGTGCCACCGTCGGCCTCTATGGCTACACCTTC,CATVGLYGYTF
TRBJ1-5,NA,NA,TRBV2,14,TGTGCCAGCAGACGCACTACAGCGGATCAGCCCCAGCATTTT,CASRRTTADQPQHF
TRBJ1-1,NA,NA,TRBV15,16,TGTGCCACCAGCATCCCTTTTTGGGGCGCGAACACTGAAGCTTTCTTT,CATSIPFWGANTEAFF
TRBJ1-4,TRBD1,NA,TRBV4-1,15,TGCGCCAGCAGCCAATGGGACAGGGACAATGAAAAACTGTTTTTT,CASSQWDRDNEKLFF
TRBJ1-5,NA,NA,TRBV6-1,14,TGTGCCAGCAGTGAAGAGGAGGGTAATCAGCCCCAGCATTTT,CASSEEEGNQPQHF
TRBJ2-7,TRBD1,few,TRBV18,15,TGTGCCAGCTCACCGTTTCCGGGACAGGGAGGAGAGCAGTACTTC,CASSPFPGQGGEQYF
TRBJ1-3,NA,NA,TRBV28,14,TGTGCCAGCATCAAAGGGGGCTCTGGAAACACCATATATTTT,CASIKGGSGNTIYF
TRBJ2-7,TRBD2,NA,TRBV30,12,TGTGCCTGGACTAGCGGGAGCCGGGAGCAGTACTTC,CAWTSGSREQYF
TRBJ2-1,NA,NA,TRBV28,11,TGTGCCAGCAGTTTAGGGCTAGAGCAGTTCTTC,CASSLGLEQFF
TRBJ1-1,NA,NA,TRBV21-1,17,TGTGCCAGCAGCAAAAAGGGGGAACAGGGAACACTCACTGAAGCTTTCTTT,CASSKKGEQGTLTEAFF
TRBJ1-6,NA,few,TRBV2,14,TGTGCCAGCAGTGAAGTCAGTAATAATTCACCCCTCCACTTT,CASSEVSNNSPLHF
TRBJ1-2,NA,NA,TRBV2,13,TGTGCCAGCCAAGGGACTGCTAACTATGGCTACACCTTC,CASQGTANYGYTF
TRBJ2-1,NA,NA,TRBV5-1,16,TGCGCCAGCAGCTCAGACACTCCTGTCTCCTACAATGAGCAGTTCTTC,CASSSDTPVSYNEQFF
TRBJ1-5,NA,NA,TRBV28,15,TGTGCCAGCAGTCTCCGGGACTTGAGTAATCAGCCCCAGCATTTT,CASSLRDLSNQPQHF
TRBJ1-4,NA,NA,TRBV14,13,TGTGCCAGCAGCCACCAGCCGTATGAAAAACTGTTTTTT,CASSHQPYEKLFF
TRBJ2-6,NA,NA,TRBV19,14,TGTGCCAGTAGTATGGGGGCTGGGGCCAACGTCCTGACTTTC,CASSMGAGANVLTF
TRBJ2-2,TRBD1,NA,TRBV6-6,14,TGTGCCAGCACCGGACAGGGCAACACCGGGGAGCTGTTTTTT,CASTGQGNTGELFF
TRBJ2-1,TRBD2,NA,TRBV14,17,TGTGCCAGCAGCCATTTCGCAATAGCGGGGGGTGCCAATGAGCAGTTCTTC,CASSHFAIAGGANEQFF
TRBJ2-5,NA,few,TRBV6-6,14,TGTGCCAGCAGTTACACCGGCGGTGGGGAGACCCAGTACTTC,CASSYTGGGETQYF
TRBJ2-6,NA,NA,TRBV28,19,TGTGCCAGCAGTTTTCGGGGGCTCCGAACTAGCTCTGGGGCCAACGTCCTGACTTTC,CASSFRGLRTSSGANVLTF
TRBJ2-1,NA,NA,TRBV5-1,15,TGCGCCAGCAGATACGACGGAGACTCCTACAATGAGCAGTTCTTC,CASRYDGDSYNEQFF
TRBJ2-5,NA,NA,TRBV11-3,17,TGTGCCAGCAGCTTCGGGAGCCCTATGAGTGGGCAAGAGACCCAGTACTTC,CASSFGSPMSGQETQYF
TRBJ1-1,TRBD1,NA,TRBV9,14,TGTGCCAGCAGCCCATGGACAGGGGAGGGGGTGGCTTTCTTT,CASSPWTGEGVAFF
TRBJ1-2,TRBD1,NA,TRBV13,14,TGTGCCAGCAGCCTAAACAGGGGAGGCGATGGCTACACCTTC,CASSLNRGGDGYTF
TRBJ2-7,NA,NA,TRBV5-1,15,TGCGCCAGCAGCGTCCCTCGGGACACCCCCTACGAGCAGTACTTC,CASSVPRDTPYEQYF
TRBJ2-4,NA,NA,TRBV11-2,11,TGTGCCAGCAGCTTACGGGACATTCAGTACTTC,CASSLRDIQYF
TRBJ1-2,NA,few,TRBV18,13,TGTGCCAGCTCACCAAGGGGAACGGATGGCTACACCTTC,CASSPRGTDGYTF
TRBJ2-2,NA,NA,TRBV7-9,16,TGTGCCAGCAGCTTAGGGGCAGGAGGGGACACCGGGGAGCTGTTTTTT,CASSLGAGGDTGELFF
TRBJ1-2,TRBD1,NA,TRBV28,12,TGTGCCAGCAGTCCCGGGACAGGTTTACGGGGGTTC,CASSPGTGLRGF
TRBJ1-1,TRBD1,NA,TRBV6-5,13,TGTGCCACGGCATACAGGGGAGGCACTGAAGCTTTCTTT,CATAYRGGTEAFF
TRBJ2-5,NA,NA,TRBV9,14,TGTGCCAGCAGCGACCCCGGGTCCCAAGAGACCCAGTACTTC,CASSDPGSQETQYF
TRBJ1-4,TRBD1,NA,TRBV27,16,TGTGCCAGCAGTATCGGAAGGGACAGCCTCGCCCAAAAACTGTTTTTT,CASSIGRDSLAQKLFF
TRBJ2-2,TRBD2,NA,TRBV7-7,15,TGTGCCAGCGGGAGCGGGGGGGCGGACACCGGGGAGCTGTTTTTT,CASGSGGADTGELFF
TRBJ1-1,NA,NA,TRBV18,13,TGTGCCAGCTCACCGACTATCGGGACTGAAGCTTTCTTT,CASSPTIGTEAFF
TRBJ1-2,NA,NA,TRBV6-1,13,TGTGCCAGCAGTGAAATAGCCGCCGACGGCTACACCTTC,CASSEIAADGYTF
TRBJ1-3,NA,NA,TRBV11-2,14,TGTGCCAGCAGCCCCCAGGTTTCGCTGAACACCATATATTTT,CASSPQVSLNTIYF
TRBJ1-1,NA,NA,TRBV15,15,TGTGCCACAAGCATAATCCCCGCAGTCGGCACTGAAGCTTTCTTT,CATSIIPAVGTEAFF
TRBJ2-4,NA,once,TRBV5-6,17,TGTGCCAGCAGTTTTGAGAAGGTCATTGGGGCCAAAAACATTCAGTACTTC,CASSFEKVIGAKNIQYF
TRBJ2-1,TRBD2,NA,TRBV27,13,TGTGCCAGCAGGCTAGCGGGGGGGACTGAGCAGTTCTTC,CASRLAGGTEQFF
TRBJ1-1,NA,few,TRBV6-6,14,TGTGCCAGCAGTCAGTATGGGGGCGAAATTGAAGCTTTCTTT,CASSQYGGEIEAFF
TRBJ1-1,TRBD1,NA,TRBV5-6,16,TGTGCCAGCAGCTGGCTCCGGGACAGGGCTAGGACTGAAGCTTTCTTT,CASSWLRDRARTEAFF
TRBJ1-1,TRBD1,NA,TRBV4-1,14,TGCGCCAGCAGCCAAGGACAGGGAAGGACTGAAGCTTTCTTT,CASSQGQGRTEAFF
TRBJ2-5,NA,NA,TRBV19,14,TGTGCCAGTAGTGGCCTAGGATCCGGTGAGACCCAGTACTTC,CASSGLGSGETQYF
TRBJ1-2,NA,few,TRBV10-1,14,TGCGCCACCGGGGCGGTTTTCCCTAACTATGGCTACACCTTC,CATGAVFPNYGYTF
TRBJ2-3,TRBD2,NA,TRBV7-6,16,TGTGCCAGCAGCCCCCGACTAGCGCGGCGCACAGATACGCAGTATTTT,CASSPRLARRTDTQYF
TRBJ1-1,NA,NA,TRBV6-1,18,TGTGCCAGCAGTGAAGTGGTGTACAGGGAAAAACTGTCCGCTGAAGCTTTCTTT,CASSEVVYREKLSAEAFF
TRBJ1-1,NA,once,TRBV4-1,15,TGCGCCAGCAGCCAAGAGGTGGGACTGAACACTGAAGCTTTCTTT,CASSQEVGLNTEAFF
TRBJ2-1,TRBD2,NA,TRBV28,16,TGTGCCAGCAGTCCGACTAGCGGGGGGTCCTACAATGAGCAGTTCTTC,CASSPTSGGSYNEQFF
TRBJ1-1,NA,NA,TRBV28,9,TGTGCCAGCGGGCGGGGGGCTTTCTTT,CASGRGAFF